One and the same sample provided the 16 T cell receptor beta chains below, sequenced in a study of CD8+ T cells in alopecia areata. Sequencing used cDNA as its template, made by extracting RNA and reverse transcribing it. Produced via immunoSEQ multiplex PCR; TCRdb's table is partial and in-frame only. The table lists approximately 150,000 clones, roughly nine tenths of them singletons. Treatment noted: oral pan-JAK inhibitor, 5-10 mg twice daily. Material: CD8+ T cells sorted from blood, obtained at week 4, from a patient treated with tofacitinib. All receptors derive from a human donor with alopecia areata.

This clone appeared once. The chain recombines TRBV2 with TRBJ2-3; TRBD2 matches at 8 bases. Trimming took 2 bases from V and 0 from J; bases not matched to a gene: 4. The CDR3 is 16 residues long. Germline V gene lookup returns CDR1 SNHLY and CDR2 FYNNEI. CDR3 residues: CASSEPQRGSTDTQYF. The CDR3 bases are TGTGCCAGCAGTGAACCCCAGCGGGGGAGCACAGATACGCAGTATTTT.

The chain carries TRBV25-1 and TRBJ2-1; D not certain. This CDR3 is built from 15 residues. Looked up from germline, CDR1 is MGHDK and CDR2 is SYGVNS. V shed 2 bases and J shed 0 bases, with 8 bases lying between them. CDR3 sequence reads: CASSEDGNSYNEQFF. The CDR3, as DNA: TGTGCCAGCAGTGAAGACGGTAACTCCTACAATGAGCAGTTCTTC. Drawing the rest from reference TRBV25-1 and TRBJ2-1, the complete variable domain is EADIYQTPRYLVIGTGKKITLECSQTMGHDKMYWYQQDPGMELHLIHYSYGVNSTEKGDLSSESTVSRIRTEHFPLTLESARPSHTSQYLCASSEDGNSYNEQFFGPGTRLTVL.

This chain connects TRBV6-6 to TRBJ2-1; 9 bases align to TRBD1. This CDR3 has 16 amino acids. CDR1 and CDR2 from the germline V gene are MNHNY and SVGAGI (reference sequence). The junction had 11 bases not matched to a gene; V was cut back by 6 bases and J by 5 bases. The chain's CDR3 is CASSHLPGQGHNEQFF. DNA for the CDR3: TGTGCCAGCAGCCACCTTCCGGGACAGGGTCACAATGAGCAGTTCTTC.

Only one count was recorded for this clone. The chain has TRBV4-2 and TRBJ2-5, with 7 nucleotides matching TRBD2. V gave up 3 bases and J gave up 1 base; unmatched junction bases: 14. There are 18 residues in the CDR3. The germline CDR1 and CDR2 sequences are LGHNA and YNFKEQ. The CDR3 reads CASSHPGAGTRFQETQYF. DNA for the CDR3: TGTGCCAGCAGCCACCCCGGAGCGGGAACGAGATTCCAAGAGACCCAGTACTTC.

This chain connects TRBV4-1 to TRBJ1-1; D is uncertain. Trimming pared 0 bases from V and 3 bases from J, leaving 8 bases between. The CDR3 runs to 14 residues. Germline lookup yields CDR1 MGHRA and CDR2 YSYEKL. The CDR3 loop is CASSQERADTEAFF. The CDR3 DNA sequence: TGCGCCAGCAGCCAAGAACGGGCAGACACTGAAGCTTTCTTT.

The rearrangement joins TRBV27 to TRBJ2-1; D possibly corresponds to TRBD1 (5 bases). V lost 6 bases to trimming and J lost 7 bases, with 13 bases between them. Germline loops: CDR1 MNHEY, CDR2 SMNVEV (reference sequence). The CDR3 spans 13 residues. In nucleotides, the CDR3 is TGTGCCAGCAGCCTGACAGTGATTAATGAGCAGTTCTTC. This gives the protein CASSLTVINEQFF.

This clone appeared a few times. The CDR3 spells CASSDGDGGTQYF. For the CDR3, the DNA is TGCGCCAGCAGTGACGGGGACGGTGGTACGCAGTATTTT. V and J are TRBV10-1 and TRBJ2-3; D might be TRBD1 or TRBD2, each matching 5 bases. V was clipped by 3 bases and J by 8 bases, with 12 bases between them. The CDR3 totals 13 residues. Germline V lookup: CDR1 WNHNN, CDR2 SYGVQD (reference sequence).

The rearrangement joins TRBV4-1 to TRBJ2-5; 10 nucleotides line up with TRBD1. This CDR3 is built from 19 residues. Per germline, CDR1 MGHRA and CDR2 YSYEKL. The V segment lost 0 bases and the J segment 5 bases; nucleotides outside the gene matches: 15. The CDR3 sequence is CASSQDALQGTGDMETQYF. CDR3 bases: TGCGCCAGCAGCCAAGATGCGCTCCAGGGGACAGGGGATATGGAGACCCAGTACTTC.

The chain is built from TRBV30 and TRBJ1-4; D possibly corresponds to TRBD1 (5 bases). The CDR3 consists of 13 residues. V was trimmed by 2 bases and J by 8 bases, leaving 12 bases between them. Germline values: CDR1 GTSNPN, CDR2 SVGIG (reference sequence). Written as DNA, the CDR3 is TGTGCCTGGAGTTGGGGGAGCGGGGAAAAACTGTTTTTT. It translates to CAWSWGSGEKLFF. Variable domain in full (rest from reference TRBV30 and TRBJ1-4): SQTIHQWPATLVQPVGSPLSLECTVEGTSNPNLYWYRQAAGRGLQLLFYSVGIGQISSEVPQNLSASRPQDRQFILSSKKLLLSDSGFYLCAWSWGSGEKLFFGSGTQLSVL.

The V and J genes are TRBV10-3 and TRBJ2-7; unclear D gene. V was cut by 2 bases and J by 7 bases, with 6 bases left in between. The CDR3 runs 11 residues. Germline CDR1 and CDR2: ENHRY and SYGVKD. CDR3 loop: CAISETLEQYF. DNA for the CDR3: TGTGCCATCAGTGAGACGCTTGAGCAGTACTTC.

The rearrangement uses TRBV2 and TRBJ2-2, with D possibly matching TRBD1 (5 bases). This CDR3 is built from 15 residues. Germline V gene sequence: CDR1 SNHLY, CDR2 FYNNEI. V was cut by 3 bases and J by 7 bases, with 15 bases left in between. DNA for the CDR3: TGTGCCAGCAGTGATACCAGGGATCGAGGCGGGGAGCTGTTTTTT. Its translation: CASSDTRDRGGELFF.

This clone was seen once. V gene TRBV5-6 combines with J gene TRBJ2-1, with a tentative D call TRBD2 (5 bases). The V gene lost 2 bases and the J gene lost 4 bases, with 7 bases spanning the gap. CDR3 length equals 13 residues. Per the germline V gene, CDR1 is SGHDT and CDR2 is YYEEEE. CDR3 sequence reads: CASSFAGYNEQFF. CDR3 in DNA: TGTGCCAGCAGCTTCGCGGGTTACAATGAGCAGTTCTTC.

The rearrangement uses TRBV4-1 and TRBJ2-7; D gene unclear. V was trimmed by 0 bases and J by 0 bases, leaving 9 bases between them. The germline V gene has CDR1 MGHRA and CDR2 YSYEKL. The CDR3 has 15 amino acids. CDR3 DNA: TGCGCCAGCAGCCAAGATCGCGCGAGCTCCTACGAGCAGTACTTC. Protein product: CASSQDRASSYEQYF.

This sequence joins TRBV30 and TRBJ2-7; no firm D call. The germline CDR1 and CDR2 sequences are GTSNPN and SVGIG (reference sequence). The CDR3 has 13 residues. V lost 0 bases to trimming and J lost 4 bases, with 10 bases between them. The chain's CDR3 is CAWSVQDFYEQYF. In DNA, the CDR3 is TGTGCCTGGAGTGTGCAGGATTTTTACGAGCAGTACTTC.

This clone occurred once. The chain joins TRBV5-1 to TRBJ2-2; the D is unclear. Trimming cost V 0 bases and J 0 bases, with 9 bases left between them. Germline lookup yields CDR1 SGHRS and CDR2 YFSETQ. CDR3 length equals 16 residues. In DNA form, the CDR3 reads TGCGCCAGCAGCTTGGTCGCCACGACGAACACCGGGGAGCTGTTTTTT. Translation gives CASSLVATTNTGELFF.

This chain links TRBV29-1 with TRBJ1-2; D ambiguous. The CDR3 contains 14 residues. V was clipped by 5 bases and J by 2 bases, with 15 bases between them. CDR1 and CDR2 (germline): SQVTM, ANQGSEA. CDR3 bases: TGCAGCGTTACACCGAACACATTGAACTATGGCTACACCTTC. Its protein product is CSVTPNTLNYGYTF.